This T cell receptor (beta chain) was observed in a study of molecular identifiers for immune sequencing clone quantification. Naive CD8 T cells underwent sorting with the CD8+CD4-CCR7+CD45RA+ definition. Methods described previously were used for bulk TCR libraries, and listed TCR primers were applied. TCRdb fed the PCR reads into MiXCR, producing one record per CDR3 protein. The profile shows about 510,000 distinct CDR3 sequences, roughly 24% of them singletons. A note on this clonotype: No antigen is known for it.

V lost 3 bases and J lost 2, with 15 bases in between. The CDR3 extends over 15 amino acids. From germline, CDR1 is DFQATT and CDR2 SNEGSKA (reference sequence). Study-level findings and limits: Naive cells had under 1% of molecules in clones above 20 RNA copies, effectors over 99%. Identical TCR molecules that share a barcode could lead to an underestimation of highly expanded clone sizes.

Sequencing was carried out using naive CD8+ T cells from blood, with Jurkat cell RNA spiked in. Specified subset: FACS-sorted CD8+CD4-CCR7+CD45RA+ naive T cells. The origin of this receptor is a human donor in good health. Some libraries in this study had Jurkat cell RNA spiked in. The gene calls are TRBV20-1 and TRBJ2-3; a weak D match, TRBD2 (7 bases). The CDR3 bases are TGCAGTGCTAGGGATTGGGGGGGCACCACAGATACGCAGTATTTT. Translation: CSARDWGGTTDTQYF.